This is a list of T cell receptor beta chains from one sample in a study of cytomegalovirus exposure and HLA in healthy donors. Sequencing was performed with immunoSEQ multiplex PCR; in TCRdb, only in-frame clones are kept and a portion is missing. This table has 200,000 to 250,000 clones, around 84% appearing once. The sequenced material came from PBMCs. All receptors derive from a girl aged 2-10 years in good health and CMV-seronegative. CDR3s include the opening cysteine and the closing phenylalanine or tryptophan. Fields, in order: clone size, V gene, J gene, CDR3 protein. A clone size is listed for some rows: how often the clone was seen (once, few, many), or a class if it is expanded.

clone size: -; V gene: TRBV10-2; J gene: TRBJ2-7; CDR3 protein: CASSERTSGFNEQYF
clone size: -; V gene: TRBV7-9; J gene: TRBJ1-2; CDR3 protein: CASSLDRVYGYTF
clone size: -; V gene: TRBV11-1; J gene: TRBJ2-7; CDR3 protein: CASGTVSYEQYF
clone size: -; V gene: TRBV6-1; J gene: TRBJ1-1; CDR3 protein: CASSPYQGTNTEAFF
clone size: -; V gene: TRBV18; J gene: TRBJ1-1; CDR3 protein: CASSPGATGTTEAFF
clone size: -; V gene: TRBV19; J gene: TRBJ2-7; CDR3 protein: CASTPAGTGASYEQYF
clone size: -; V gene: TRBV30; J gene: TRBJ2-7; CDR3 protein: CAWDKGQAGYEQYF
clone size: -; V gene: TRBV27; J gene: TRBJ2-3; CDR3 protein: CASSLYNTQYF
clone size: -; V gene: TRBV11-2; J gene: TRBJ1-2; CDR3 protein: CASSLDYQGAHGYTF
clone size: -; V gene: TRBV18; J gene: TRBJ2-1; CDR3 protein: CASSPNPPGLASEQFF
clone size: -; V gene: TRBV18; J gene: TRBJ2-7; CDR3 protein: CASSPTGDSYEQYF
clone size: -; V gene: TRBV6-5; J gene: TRBJ2-7; CDR3 protein: CASSYVGTVSYEQYF
clone size: -; V gene: TRBV5-1; J gene: TRBJ2-2; CDR3 protein: CASSLGTTGTGELFF
clone size: few; V gene: TRBV2; J gene: TRBJ1-1; CDR3 protein: CASITGSSEAFF
clone size: -; V gene: TRBV7-9; J gene: TRBJ1-1; CDR3 protein: CASSPRGLGTEAFF
clone size: -; V gene: TRBV6-5; J gene: TRBJ2-7; CDR3 protein: CASSYKGASSYEQYF
clone size: -; V gene: TRBV25-1; J gene: TRBJ1-1; CDR3 protein: CASSGRWNTEAFF
clone size: -; V gene: TRBV27; J gene: TRBJ1-2; CDR3 protein: CASSLFPTGKANYGYTF
clone size: -; V gene: TRBV6-1; J gene: TRBJ1-4; CDR3 protein: CATQGYEKLFF
clone size: once; V gene: TRBV15; J gene: TRBJ1-6; CDR3 protein: CATSSHRSNSPLHF
clone size: -; V gene: TRBV19; J gene: TRBJ1-5; CDR3 protein: CASRAGHSNQPQHF
clone size: -; V gene: TRBV5-1; J gene: TRBJ1-3; CDR3 protein: CASSPGSGNTIYF
clone size: -; V gene: TRBV5-1; J gene: TRBJ1-3; CDR3 protein: CASSLVQGVAGNTIYF
clone size: few; V gene: TRBV7-9; J gene: TRBJ2-2; CDR3 protein: CASSPIPSGSGTGELFF
clone size: -; V gene: TRBV4-2; J gene: TRBJ2-5; CDR3 protein: CASSQVVAGVLGETQYF
clone size: -; V gene: TRBV25-1; J gene: TRBJ1-4; CDR3 protein: CASSEQFNEKLFF
clone size: -; V gene: TRBV19; J gene: TRBJ1-1; CDR3 protein: CASRLRRPNTEAFF
clone size: -; V gene: TRBV23-1; J gene: TRBJ1-2; CDR3 protein: CASRGSDRGGYGYTF
clone size: -; V gene: TRBV6-5; J gene: TRBJ2-7; CDR3 protein: CASSVRDRRYEQYF
clone size: -; V gene: TRBV27; J gene: TRBJ1-6; CDR3 protein: CASSLGSSYNSPLHF
clone size: -; V gene: TRBV6-1; J gene: TRBJ2-1; CDR3 protein: CASKDFAESNEQFF
clone size: -; V gene: TRBV7-9; J gene: TRBJ2-7; CDR3 protein: CASSLGGGEQYF
clone size: once; V gene: TRBV2; J gene: TRBJ1-1; CDR3 protein: CASMSRQVNTEAFF
clone size: -; V gene: TRBV9; J gene: TRBJ2-3; CDR3 protein: CASSVGTGRTDTQYF
clone size: once; V gene: TRBV7-9; J gene: TRBJ2-5; CDR3 protein: CASSPRLAGETQYF
clone size: -; V gene: TRBV7-3; J gene: TRBJ2-1; CDR3 protein: CASSARGGYNEQFF
clone size: -; V gene: TRBV4-1; J gene: TRBJ1-4; CDR3 protein: CASSQVILEKLFF
clone size: few; V gene: TRBV18; J gene: TRBJ2-7; CDR3 protein: CASSPPGLAGFYEQYF
clone size: -; V gene: TRBV4-1; J gene: TRBJ2-7; CDR3 protein: CASSLTRQGGNYEQYF
clone size: few; V gene: TRBV5-1; J gene: TRBJ2-3; CDR3 protein: CASSQAGTSEDTQYF
clone size: -; V gene: TRBV14; J gene: TRBJ1-2; CDR3 protein: CASSRGGTLPYTF
clone size: -; V gene: TRBV27; J gene: TRBJ2-7; CDR3 protein: CASSLTAAGGSYEQYF
clone size: once; V gene: TRBV2; J gene: TRBJ1-2; CDR3 protein: CASRMTGTDGYTF
clone size: -; V gene: TRBV30; J gene: TRBJ2-2; CDR3 protein: CAWKGGQGNTGELFF
clone size: -; V gene: TRBV6-1; J gene: TRBJ2-2; CDR3 protein: CASKGRGDTGELFF
clone size: -; V gene: TRBV19; J gene: TRBJ1-5; CDR3 protein: CASSITPGPQPQHF
clone size: -; V gene: TRBV4-1; J gene: TRBJ1-1; CDR3 protein: CASSQDWKTLNTEAFF
clone size: -; V gene: TRBV2; J gene: TRBJ2-7; CDR3 protein: CASNLRQFSYEQYF
clone size: -; V gene: TRBV6-4; J gene: TRBJ2-3; CDR3 protein: CASSDGATDTQYF
clone size: -; V gene: TRBV6-4; J gene: TRBJ1-1; CDR3 protein: CASQGVNTEAFF
clone size: -; V gene: TRBV30; J gene: TRBJ1-2; CDR3 protein: CAWRWGRLGGYTF
clone size: -; V gene: TRBV5-4; J gene: TRBJ1-1; CDR3 protein: CASSPGQDRTGAFF
clone size: -; V gene: TRBV7-2; J gene: TRBJ1-2; CDR3 protein: CASRRPGQGNYGYTF
clone size: -; V gene: TRBV5-1; J gene: TRBJ1-2; CDR3 protein: CASTNDRPPYGYTF
clone size: -; V gene: TRBV4-1; J gene: TRBJ2-7; CDR3 protein: CASSRLAWGTREQYF